This TCR beta chain originates from a study of T-cell reconstitution after alpha-beta-depleted transplantation in children. Study-wide findings and caveats: When one year had passed after transplant, most T-cell counts and diversity came from newly produced T cells. Surviving thymic progenitors and recipient T cells were the source of high TCRbeta diversity at day 60 in some patients. Two months or so post-transplant, alpha-beta T cells reportedly derived from several hundred expanded graft clones.

The length of the CDR3 is 13 residues. J gave up 5 bases and V 8 bases, and 4 bases lay outside the gene matches. Germline V lookup: CDR1 MNHNY, CDR2 SVGAGI (reference sequence). This clonotype was recorded at least ten times. As yet, its antigen is unknown. Preparation of the TCRbeta library used unique molecular identifiers. TCRdb itself ran the PCR reads through MiXCR, one entry per CDR3 protein. The data hold 250,000 to 300,000 distinct CDR3 sequences, with 10% observed a single time. The sequenced sample was PBMCs, obtained before TCRalphabeta/CD19-depleted stem cell transplant. This receptor was identified in a boy younger than two with acute myeloid leukemia, due to receive a stem cell transplant. The V gene is TRBV6-6, the J gene TRBJ2-2, with 8 positions matching TRBD1. The CDR3 DNA sequence: TGTGCCAGCTTGGACAGGGCGACCGGGGAGCTGTTTTTT. Encoded protein: CASLDRATGELFF.